Listed below are T cell receptor beta chains from one sample, sequenced in a study of human T cells and chemical hapten exposure. One entry per CDR3 protein results from TCRdb running MiXCR on the RACE reads. The table shows 250,000 to 300,000 distinct CDR3 sequences, with approximately 8% occurring only once. Sequences were derived from whole blood, sampled in connection with sensitization to the hapten diphenylcyclopropenone (DPC). Receptors originate from a man aged 18 to 29 with alopecia areata. Some clones in this sample may be carry-over from other donors' samples. CDR3s include the opening cysteine and the closing phenylalanine or tryptophan. D genes are given only for firm matches. Clone size is given for some rows only: seen once, a few or many times, or a class if the clone is expanded.

v_gene: TRBV12-3/TRBV12-4
d_gene: NA
abundance: NA
j_gene: TRBJ1-2
CDR3nt: TGTGCCAGCAGTCCAGCAGGGAACGTATATGGCTACACCTTC
CDR3aa: CASSPAGNVYGYTF

v_gene: TRBV7-8
d_gene: TRBD1
abundance: NA
j_gene: TRBJ2-7
CDR3nt: TGTGCCAGCAGCGCCCGGGACAGGGCAAACGAGCAGTACTTC
CDR3aa: CASSARDRANEQYF

v_gene: TRBV20-1
d_gene: NA
abundance: few
j_gene: TRBJ2-4
CDR3nt: TGCAGTGCTACCGACCCGGGACAAGCGCTAGCCAAAAACATTCAGTACTTC
CDR3aa: CSATDPGQALAKNIQYF

v_gene: TRBV9
d_gene: NA
abundance: few
j_gene: TRBJ2-2
CDR3nt: TGTGCCAGCAGCGTCGGGGGTATAATAACCGGGGAGCTGTTTTTT
CDR3aa: CASSVGGIITGELFF

v_gene: TRBV12-3/TRBV12-4
d_gene: NA
abundance: few
j_gene: TRBJ2-5
CDR3nt: TGTGCCAGCAGTCCTCAGCAGGGAGGAGGAGAGACCCAGTACTTC
CDR3aa: CASSPQQGGGETQYF

v_gene: TRBV15
d_gene: NA
abundance: NA
j_gene: TRBJ2-1
CDR3nt: TGTGCCACCAGCAGAGATCACACGGTCGATGAGCAGTTCTTC
CDR3aa: CATSRDHTVDEQFF

v_gene: TRBV12-3/TRBV12-4
d_gene: TRBD1
abundance: NA
j_gene: TRBJ2-1
CDR3nt: TGTGCCAGCAGTGCTGCGGGACAGGTCGGTGAGCAGTTCTTC
CDR3aa: CASSAAGQVGEQFF

v_gene: TRBV5-1
d_gene: NA
abundance: few
j_gene: TRBJ2-3
CDR3nt: TGCGCCAGCAGCTTGGAGACAAGCACAGATACGCAGTATTTT
CDR3aa: CASSLETSTDTQYF

v_gene: TRBV9
d_gene: NA
abundance: NA
j_gene: TRBJ1-1
CDR3nt: TGTGCCAGCAGCGTGAAGAACAGGGAGACTGAAGCTTTCTTT
CDR3aa: CASSVKNRETEAFF

v_gene: TRBV2
d_gene: NA
abundance: NA
j_gene: TRBJ1-1
CDR3nt: TGTGCCAGCAGCGCTACAGGGCTGGCCCAAGCTTTCTTT
CDR3aa: CASSATGLAQAFF

v_gene: TRBV24-1
d_gene: NA
abundance: many
j_gene: TRBJ1-1
CDR3nt: TGTGCCACCAGTAACTGCTCCCGGTGTGAAGCTTTCTTT
CDR3aa: CATSNCSRCEAFF

v_gene: TRBV9
d_gene: NA
abundance: NA
j_gene: TRBJ2-1
CDR3nt: TGTGCCACCGCGGCTGGGCCAGGGCCCTCTTACAATGAGCAGTTCTTC
CDR3aa: CATAAGPGPSYNEQFF

v_gene: TRBV6-2/TRBV6-3
d_gene: NA
abundance: NA
j_gene: TRBJ1-6
CDR3nt: TGTGCCAGCAGCCCTCTGGACAGTCGCTCCTATAATTCACCCCTCCACTTT
CDR3aa: CASSPLDSRSYNSPLHF

v_gene: TRBV20-1
d_gene: TRBD1
abundance: few
j_gene: TRBJ1-1
CDR3nt: TGCAGTGCTAGCCCGGGACAGGGGGCGGGACCCGCTTTCTTT
CDR3aa: CSASPGQGAGPAFF

v_gene: TRBV6-2/TRBV6-3
d_gene: NA
abundance: few
j_gene: TRBJ2-2
CDR3nt: TGTGCCAGCAGTACCGTCAGGAACACCGGGGAGCTGTTTTTT
CDR3aa: CASSTVRNTGELFF

v_gene: TRBV29-1
d_gene: NA
abundance: few
j_gene: TRBJ2-7
CDR3nt: TGCAGCGGCCGGGACGAAAGGACCTACGAGCAGTACTTC
CDR3aa: CSGRDERTYEQYF

v_gene: TRBV11-2
d_gene: TRBD2
abundance: few
j_gene: TRBJ2-3
CDR3nt: TGTGCCAGCACCACCAGACGCGGGGGGGTGCATAGCACAGATACGCAGTATTTT
CDR3aa: CASTTRRGGVHSTDTQYF

v_gene: TRBV12-3/TRBV12-4
d_gene: NA
abundance: NA
j_gene: TRBJ1-1
CDR3nt: TGTGCCAGCACTCAAGAGGGCACTGAAGCTTTCTTT
CDR3aa: CASTQEGTEAFF

v_gene: TRBV14
d_gene: NA
abundance: NA
j_gene: TRBJ1-6
CDR3nt: TGTGCCAGCAGCCTCCACGGGCTCCAAGTAGATAATTCACCCCTCCACTTT
CDR3aa: CASSLHGLQVDNSPLHF

v_gene: TRBV6-5
d_gene: TRBD1
abundance: NA
j_gene: TRBJ1-1
CDR3nt: TGTGCCAGCAGTTACTCGCGGGGACAGCGAGGGATTGAAGCTTTCTTT
CDR3aa: CASSYSRGQRGIEAFF